The table lists the clone carrying this TCR beta chain with a few counts. The target antigen is unknown. This entry belongs to a study of T-cell reconstitution after alpha-beta-depleted transplantation in children. Findings and limits, study-wide: In patients about two months after transplant, alpha-beta T cells reportedly arose from several hundred expanded graft clones. Surviving recipient T cells and thymic progenitors accounted for the high day-60 TCRbeta diversity observed in some patients.

TCRbeta library construction was performed incorporating unique molecular identifiers. TCRdb ran MiXCR on the PCR reads and lists one entry per CDR3 protein. The table includes a few hundred thousand distinct CDR3 sequences, 25% to 30% detected once. With V trimmed by 2 bases and J by 5 bases, 5 bases remained unmatched. Germline V gene data show CDR1 as SGHRS and CDR2 as YFSETQ. This CDR3 spans 15 amino acids. The TCR originated in a boy younger than two with Wiskott-Aldrich syndrome, due to receive a stem cell transplant. The J gene is TRBJ1-5, the V gene TRBV5-1; 9 bases agree with TRBD1. The specimen comprised PBMCs, sampled before TCRalphabeta/CD19-depleted stem cell transplant. CDR3 bases: TGCGCCAGCAGCTTATGGACAGGGGTCGATCAGCCCCAGCATTTT. Its translation is CASSLWTGVDQPQHF.